This TCR beta chain was documented in a study of shared clonotypes between healthy human individuals. Trimming took 5 bases from V and 4 from J, leaving 12 bases between them. Per germline, CDR1 SGHRS and CDR2 YFSETQ. The CDR3 contains 13 residues. Points from the study as a whole: Clonotype sharing levels among donors were expected to vary with sequencing depth.

Turning to this clone: Its cognate antigen is unknown.

How the authors handled the data: Junction-only immunoSEQ sequences carried no quality scores, so filtering differed. The assay was immunoSEQ multiplex PCR, and TCRdb's table has in-frame clones only and misses some. That table is the source of V, J and clone size, and D and trimming were worked out from the DNA. The sample lists about 480,000 clones; approximately 79% were seen once. The J gene is TRBJ1-2, the V gene TRBV5-1; D remains unclear. The origin of this receptor is a middle-aged woman in good health. Some clones in this sample may be carry-over from other donors' samples. Sequenced: PBMCs. The CDR3 DNA is TGCGCCAGCAGTCCAGACATCTTCTATGGCTACACCTTC. It specifies CASSPDIFYGYTF. Using reference TRBV5-1 and TRBJ1-2 for the parts outside the CDR3, the full variable domain is KAGVTQTPRYLIKTRGQQVTLSCSPISGHRSVSWYQQTPGQGLQFLFEYFSETQRNKGNFPGRFSGRQFSNSRSEMNVSTLELGDSALYLCASSPDIFYGYTFGSGTRLTVV.